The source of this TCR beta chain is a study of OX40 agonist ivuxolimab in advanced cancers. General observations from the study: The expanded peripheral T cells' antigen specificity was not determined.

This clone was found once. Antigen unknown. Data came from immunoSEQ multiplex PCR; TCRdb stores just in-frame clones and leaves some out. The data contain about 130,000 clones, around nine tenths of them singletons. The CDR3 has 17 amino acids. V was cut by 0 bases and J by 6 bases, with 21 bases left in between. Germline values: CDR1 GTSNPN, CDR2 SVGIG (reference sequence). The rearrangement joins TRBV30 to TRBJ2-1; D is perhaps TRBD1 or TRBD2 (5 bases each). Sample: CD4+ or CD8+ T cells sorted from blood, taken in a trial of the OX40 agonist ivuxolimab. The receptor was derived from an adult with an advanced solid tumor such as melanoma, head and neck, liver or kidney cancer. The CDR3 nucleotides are TGTGCCTGGAGTGTAGTGAGGGCGACCCGGGACCGCAATGAGCAGTTCTTC. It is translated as CAWSVVRATRDRNEQFF.